The rows below give T cell receptor beta chains drawn from one sample of a study of T-cell memory formation after mild COVID-19. MiXCR, run by TCRdb on the 5' RACE reads, gives a single entry per CDR3 protein. The table lists some 150,000 distinct CDR3 sequences, roughly 21% of them singletons. The sample comprised PBMCs or a T cell subset sorted from them (not recorded which). The source of these receptors is an adult woman who had mild COVID-19 (a few samples of this study predate the infection). Cell type and time point are not known. CDR3s include the opening cysteine and the closing phenylalanine or tryptophan. D genes are given only for firm matches. A row's size may be missing; if present it is once, few, many or a size class.

clone_size j_call d_call v_call cdr3_aa cdr3_nt
once TRBJ1-1 NA TRBV6-5 CASRAGTANTEAFF TGTGCCAGCAGGGCGGGGACGGCGAACACTGAAGCTTTCTTT
few TRBJ1-1 NA TRBV6-5 CASSYSGQANTEAFF TGTGCCAGCAGTTACTCGGGCCAGGCGAACACTGAAGCTTTCTTT
NA TRBJ2-1 TRBD2 TRBV4-2 CASSSGLAPGGQFF TGTGCCAGCAGCTCGGGACTAGCGCCCGGAGGGCAGTTCTTC
few TRBJ2-2 NA TRBV5-1 CASSFYGVNTGELFF TGCGCCAGCAGCTTCTACGGAGTGAACACCGGGGAGCTGTTTTTT
once TRBJ2-1 TRBD2 TRBV12-3/TRBV12-4 CASQGGDNEQFF TGTGCCAGCCAGGGAGGGGACAATGAGCAGTTCTTC
NA TRBJ1-6 TRBD1 TRBV9 CASSVDFPGGEYNSPLHF TGTGCCAGCAGCGTCGATTTCCCAGGGGGCGAATATAATTCACCCCTCCACTTT
few TRBJ2-7 NA TRBV9 CASSVSILHEQYF TGTGCCAGCAGCGTATCCATTTTACACGAGCAGTACTTC
few TRBJ2-3 TRBD1 TRBV2 CASSLQGASSTDTQYF TGTGCCAGCAGTTTACAGGGGGCAAGCTCCACAGATACGCAGTATTTT
NA TRBJ2-2 NA TRBV2 CASSLGWTSTGELFF TGTGCCAGCAGCCTGGGGTGGACCTCCACCGGGGAGCTGTTTTTT
NA TRBJ1-2 NA TRBV24-1 CATSGRTPDLYGYTF TGTGCCACCAGTGGCCGGACACCAGACCTCTATGGCTACACCTTC
NA TRBJ1-4 NA TRBV4-3 CASSQERVVGMKLFF TGCGCCAGCAGCCAAGAAAGGGTTGTGGGTATGAAACTGTTTTTT
few TRBJ2-7 TRBD1 TRBV18 CASSRPGTGGVYEQYF TGTGCCAGCTCACGCCCCGGGACAGGGGGGGTGTACGAGCAGTACTTC
NA TRBJ1-1 TRBD1 TRBV9 CASSVVQGATEAFF TGTGCCAGCAGCGTAGTGCAGGGGGCGACTGAAGCTTTCTTT
NA TRBJ1-2 NA TRBV5-5 CASSSVAGAANYGYTF TGTGCCAGCAGCTCCGTGGCAGGGGCTGCTAACTATGGCTACACCTTC
NA TRBJ1-2 TRBD1 TRBV4-2 CASSLAGGPSTNYGYTF TGTGCCAGCAGCCTCGCAGGGGGTCCCTCGACTAACTATGGCTACACCTTC
NA TRBJ2-7 NA TRBV24-1 CATGTGTSYEQYF TGTGCCACTGGGACCGGGACTTCCTACGAGCAGTACTTC
few TRBJ2-1 TRBD1 TRBV24-1 CATSETGTGGYNEQFF TGTGCCACCAGTGAAACCGGGACAGGGGGCTACAATGAGCAGTTCTTC
NA TRBJ1-3 NA TRBV4-2 CASSQVAGNTIYF TGTGCCAGCAGCCAAGTGGCTGGAAACACCATATATTTT
NA TRBJ2-4 TRBD1 TRBV20-1 CSARDSQGANLNIQYF TGCAGTGCTAGAGATAGTCAGGGGGCGAATTTAAACATTCAGTACTTC
few TRBJ1-1 NA TRBV5-1 CASSLASTGSEAFF TGCGCCAGCAGCCTAGCAAGCACAGGGTCTGAAGCTTTCTTT
NA TRBJ2-1 TRBD2 TRBV6-6 CASSYASGRWVDEQFF TGTGCCAGCAGTTACGCTAGCGGGAGATGGGTTGATGAGCAGTTCTTC
few TRBJ2-5 NA TRBV29-1 CSVGWRRETQYF TGCAGCGTTGGTTGGCGACGGGAGACCCAGTACTTC
few TRBJ2-7 NA TRBV29-1 CSVEEDWGEQYF TGCAGCGTTGAGGAGGATTGGGGGGAGCAGTACTTC
NA TRBJ2-3 TRBD2 TRBV20-1 CSAPPSGSSDTQYF TGCAGTGCCCCGCCTAGCGGGAGTTCAGATACGCAGTATTTT
few TRBJ2-3 NA TRBV2 CASSEAGGNRWLDTQYF TGTGCCAGCAGTGAAGCAGGGGGGAACAGGTGGTTGGATACGCAGTATTTT
few TRBJ1-6 TRBD1 TRBV7-6 CASSLQGAGNSPLHF TGTGCCAGCAGCTTACAGGGGGCGGGGAATTCACCCCTCCACTTT
NA TRBJ1-1 NA TRBV12-3/TRBV12-4 CASKPTGMNTEAFF TGTGCCAGCAAACCGACGGGGATGAACACTGAAGCTTTCTTT
NA TRBJ1-2 NA TRBV27 CASSLFFGGNYGYTF TGTGCCAGCAGTTTATTTTTCGGGGGGAACTATGGCTACACCTTC
few TRBJ2-5 TRBD2 TRBV9 CASSPGGGRAPQETQYF TGTGCCAGCAGCCCTGGAGGCGGGAGGGCCCCCCAAGAGACCCAGTACTTC
few TRBJ2-1 NA TRBV10-3 CAISPNLVAPFF TGTGCCATCAGCCCCAATCTAGTTGCGCCTTTCTTC
NA TRBJ1-3 NA TRBV6-5 CASSYSLGSGNTIYF TGTGCCAGCAGTTACTCCCTAGGTTCTGGAAACACCATATATTTT
NA TRBJ2-3 TRBD1 TRBV7-2 CASKTQGATDTQYF TGTGCCAGCAAAACACAGGGGGCGACAGATACGCAGTATTTT
NA TRBJ2-3 NA TRBV7-9 CASSLGAGNTDTQYF TGTGCCAGCAGCTTAGGGGCAGGTAACACAGATACGCAGTATTTT
NA TRBJ2-1 NA TRBV20-1 CSASGVPLNEQFF TGCAGTGCTAGCGGGGTACCCTTGAATGAGCAGTTCTTC
NA TRBJ2-3 NA TRBV24-1 CATSDLDRTDTQYF TGTGCCACCAGTGATTTGGACAGAACAGATACGCAGTATTTT
NA TRBJ2-1 TRBD2 TRBV14 CASGRVPSSYNEQFF TGTGCTAGCGGGAGGGTCCCGAGCTCCTACAATGAGCAGTTCTTC
NA TRBJ2-7 TRBD1 TRBV7-9 CASSRTGTVSSYEQYF TGTGCCAGCAGCCGCACCGGGACAGTGAGCTCCTACGAGCAGTACTTC
NA TRBJ1-2 NA TRBV28 CASTREGYGYTF TGTGCCAGCACCAGAGAGGGCTATGGCTACACCTTC
few TRBJ2-2 TRBD1 TRBV5-1 CASSPTTGATGELFF TGCGCCAGCAGTCCCACAACAGGGGCCACCGGGGAGCTGTTTTTT
few TRBJ2-1 NA TRBV5-1 CASSLVGGRGSEQFF TGCGCCAGCAGCTTGGTTGGGGGTCGAGGAAGTGAGCAGTTCTTC
NA TRBJ1-1 TRBD1 TRBV20-1 CSAHRGGDTEAFF TGCAGTGCTCACAGGGGGGGGGACACTGAAGCTTTCTTT
NA TRBJ2-3 TRBD1 TRBV5-1 CASSSGGTGGDTQYF TGCGCCAGCAGCAGCGGTGGGACAGGGGGAGATACGCAGTATTTT
few TRBJ2-2 TRBD1 TRBV5-1 CASSLVPRDSPRNTGELFF TGCGCCAGCAGCTTGGTCCCACGGGACAGCCCCAGGAACACCGGGGAGCTGTTTTTT
NA TRBJ2-6 NA TRBV9 CASSSRAGAAGANVLTF TGTGCCAGCAGCTCCAGGGCAGGGGCCGCTGGGGCCAACGTCCTGACTTTC
NA TRBJ2-3 TRBD1 TRBV5-1 CASSSGQGWRDTQYF TGCGCCAGCAGCTCCGGACAGGGATGGAGAGATACGCAGTATTTT
many TRBJ2-7 TRBD1 TRBV7-9 CASSSKGTGLGTYEQYF TGTGCCAGCAGCTCAAAAGGGACAGGGTTAGGGACCTACGAGCAGTACTTC
NA TRBJ2-5 TRBD2 TRBV12-3/TRBV12-4 CASSWTSGRLAALDQETQYF TGTGCCAGCAGCTGGACTAGCGGGAGGCTCGCGGCATTAGATCAAGAGACCCAGTACTTC
few TRBJ1-1 NA TRBV7-8 CASSFTGTANTEAFF TGTGCCAGCAGCTTCACCGGGACGGCGAACACTGAAGCTTTCTTT
once TRBJ2-5 TRBD2 TRBV20-1 CSATSLAGASETQYF TGCAGTGCCACATCACTAGCGGGAGCATCTGAGACCCAGTACTTC
few TRBJ2-7 NA TRBV7-8 CASSFHPRGPYYEQYF TGTGCCAGCAGCTTCCACCCTAGAGGTCCATACTACGAGCAGTACTTC
NA TRBJ2-1 NA TRBV10-2 CASSEDYADSYNEQFF TGCGCCAGCAGTGAGGATTATGCGGACTCCTACAATGAGCAGTTCTTC
NA TRBJ2-3 TRBD2 TRBV24-1 CATSDAPGSGGPVDTQYF TGTGCCACCAGTGATGCTCCAGGTAGCGGGGGGCCTGTAGATACGCAGTATTTT
few TRBJ2-5 TRBD2 TRBV7-7 CASGMSQETQYF TGTGCTAGCGGGATGTCCCAAGAGACCCAGTACTTC